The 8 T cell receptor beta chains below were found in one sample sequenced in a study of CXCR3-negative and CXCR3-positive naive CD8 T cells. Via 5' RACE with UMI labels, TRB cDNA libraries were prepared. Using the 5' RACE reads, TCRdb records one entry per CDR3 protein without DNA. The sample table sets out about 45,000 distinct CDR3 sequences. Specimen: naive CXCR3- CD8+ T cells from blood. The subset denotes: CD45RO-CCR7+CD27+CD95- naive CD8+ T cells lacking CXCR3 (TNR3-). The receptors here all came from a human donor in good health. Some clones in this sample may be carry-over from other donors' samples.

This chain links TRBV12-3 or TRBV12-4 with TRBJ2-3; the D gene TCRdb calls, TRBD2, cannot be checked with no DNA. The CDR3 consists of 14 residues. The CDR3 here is CASTAGGGTYTQYF.

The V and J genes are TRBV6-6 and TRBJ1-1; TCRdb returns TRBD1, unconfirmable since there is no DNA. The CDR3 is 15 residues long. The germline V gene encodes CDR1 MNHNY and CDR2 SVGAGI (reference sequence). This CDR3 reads CASSYSGGTNTEAFF.

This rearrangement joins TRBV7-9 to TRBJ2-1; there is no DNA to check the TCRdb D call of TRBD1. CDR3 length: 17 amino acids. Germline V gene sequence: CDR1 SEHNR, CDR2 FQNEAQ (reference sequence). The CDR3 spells CASSPAPGATNYNEQFF.

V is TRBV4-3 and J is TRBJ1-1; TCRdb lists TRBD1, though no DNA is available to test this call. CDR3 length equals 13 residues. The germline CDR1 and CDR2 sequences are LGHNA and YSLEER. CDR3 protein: CASSQGQNTEAFF.

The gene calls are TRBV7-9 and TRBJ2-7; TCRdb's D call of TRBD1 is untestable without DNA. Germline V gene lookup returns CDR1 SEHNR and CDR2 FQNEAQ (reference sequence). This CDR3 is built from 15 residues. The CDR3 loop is CASSLEGGAPYEQYF.

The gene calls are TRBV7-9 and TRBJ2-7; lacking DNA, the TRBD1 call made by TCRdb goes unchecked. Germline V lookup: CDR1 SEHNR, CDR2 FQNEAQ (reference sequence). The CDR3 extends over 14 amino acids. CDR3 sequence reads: CASSSTGTEYEQYF.

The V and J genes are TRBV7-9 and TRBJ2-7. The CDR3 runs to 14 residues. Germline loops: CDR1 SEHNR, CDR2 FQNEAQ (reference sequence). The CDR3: CASSPFPRPYEQYF.

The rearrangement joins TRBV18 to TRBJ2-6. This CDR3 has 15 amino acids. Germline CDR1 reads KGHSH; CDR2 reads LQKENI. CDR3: CASSPSGLGANVLTF.